This T cell receptor beta chain comes out of a study of T cells in Graves' hyperthyroidism and ophthalmopathy. Notes on the study in general: Separation of ophthalmopathy from stable hyperthyroidism was achieved by a 13 V-J model.

Template material for amplifying TCR beta CDR3 regions consisted of RNA transcripts. RT-PCR in the first round (using the HTBI primer set) targeted the TCR CDR3. TCRdb reprocessed the multiplex PCR reads via MiXCR and lists one record per CDR3 protein. The sample shows 350,000 or so distinct CDR3 sequences, less than 20% of them seen only once. Points on this clonotype: Antigen specificity is unknown.

The CDR3 length is 14 residues. Trimming shortened V by 4 bases and J by 1 base, and 10 bases separated the two germline ends. Material: blood. This receptor was taken from a woman aged 40-49 years with Graves' ophthalmopathy. The rearrangement links TRBV12-3 or TRBV12-4 to TRBJ2-5; D ambiguous. The DNA of the CDR3 is TGTGCCAGCAGTTCGCGGAGCCGCCAAGAGACCCAGTACTTC. Its protein is CASSSRSRQETQYF.